Presented here are 11 T cell receptor beta chains from one specimen sequenced in a study of T cells after yellow fever vaccination (dated by TCRdb to the late 2010s). The protocol used for the library was 5' RACE. Sequenced using an Illumina HiSeq 2500. TCRdb cleaned the public reads at Q25 with fastp, built clones with MiXCR and kept in-frame beta chains. Identical CDR3 protein sequences are pooled into one entry, listed with their most common genes and DNA. The sample records 200,000 to 250,000 distinct CDR3 sequences, around 7% of which are singletons. Of the sample, more than 0.8% falls within the top ten clones. The sample's treatment or condition label is to be understood as: live attenuated yellow fever vaccine strain. Sequences were derived from CD4+ T cells sorted from PBMCs, sampled 15 days after the yellow fever booster vaccination. The origin of the receptors is a man aged 25-40 years who received the YFV17D yellow fever vaccine.

This clonotype was counted a few times. The rearrangement joins TRBV7-2 to TRBJ2-1; 12 bases agree with TRBD2. The CDR3 length is 16 residues. CDR1 and CDR2 from the germline V gene are SGHTA and FQGNSA. The V segment lost 4 bases and the J segment 6 bases; nucleotides outside the gene matches: 7. CDR3 nucleotide sequence: TGTGCCAGCAGCTCTCCGGGACTAGCGGGCCTCAATGAGCAGTTCTTC. Translated: CASSSPGLAGLNEQFF.

The genes are TRBV7-2 and TRBJ1-5; 9 positions agree with TRBD1. V was pared by 4 bases and J by 2 bases, with 6 bases of the junction left unmatched. Germline V CDR1 and CDR2: SGHTA, FQGNSA. This CDR3 has 16 amino acids. In DNA, the CDR3 is TGTGCCAGCAGCTCACGACAGGGGGTTGGCAATCAGCCCCAGCATTTT. Its protein is CASSSRQGVGNQPQHF.

The DNA for the CDR3 is TGCAGTGCTAGCGAGGACTTCGACAATGAGCAGTTCTTC. It yields the protein CSASEDFDNEQFF. The gene calls are TRBV20-1 and TRBJ2-1, with a tentative D call TRBD2 (5 bases). Germline CDR1 is DFQATT and CDR2 is SNEGSKA (reference sequence). With 3 bases removed from V and 5 bases from J, the gap between germline ends came to 11 bases. This CDR3 spans 13 amino acids.

This clonotype was counted ten times or more. V is TRBV29-1 and J is TRBJ2-1, with 9 bases lining up with TRBD2. The trim removed 5 bases at V and 1 base at J, leaving 6 bases unmatched. Germline CDR1 SQVTM, CDR2 ANQGSEA. The CDR3 is 15 amino acids. The CDR3 DNA sequence: TGCAGCGTTAGGAGTAGCGGGGGTTCCTACAATGAGCAGTTCTTC. Amino acids: CSVRSSGGSYNEQFF.

This clonotype was seen ten or more times. V and J are TRBV2 and TRBJ2-7; 10 bases are a match to TRBD2. Germline V CDR1 and CDR2: SNHLY, FYNNEI. The CDR3 is 15 amino acids. The V segment lost 6 bases and the J segment 3 bases; nucleotides outside the gene matches: 8. The CDR3 here is CASRALAGNLYEQYF. The CDR3, as DNA: TGTGCCAGCAGAGCACTAGCGGGAAATCTCTACGAGCAGTACTTC.

This chain joins TRBV20-1 and TRBJ2-5; TRBD2 aligns across 10 bases. Unmatched junction bases numbered 11, after V lost 5 bases and J lost 5 bases. From germline, CDR1 is DFQATT and CDR2 SNEGSKA (reference sequence). This CDR3 is built from 15 residues. CDR3 loop: CSASSTSGTWETQYF. CDR3 DNA: TGCAGTGCTTCCTCTACTAGCGGGACCTGGGAGACCCAGTACTTC.

The V gene is TRBV20-1, the J gene TRBJ2-7; 9 bases agree with TRBD2. Germline V CDR1 and CDR2: DFQATT, SNEGSKA (reference sequence). After removal of 3 bases from V and 7 bases from J, the junction contained 13 bases not matched to a gene. The CDR3 is 15 amino acids. CDR3 in amino acids: CSARFAGGPAREQYF. The CDR3, as DNA: TGCAGTGCTAGGTTCGCGGGAGGGCCCGCTCGAGAGCAGTACTTC.

This clonotype came up a few times. This rearrangement joins TRBV9 to TRBJ1-1; the D gene is possibly TRBD1 (5 bases). Trimming stripped 0 bases from V and 6 bases from J, with 15 bases between. Germline values: CDR1 SGDLS, CDR2 YYNGEE. CDR3 size: 15 residues. CDR3 DNA sequence: TGTGCCAGCAGCGTAGAGGTCCGGGACGTAGCTGAAGCTTTCTTT. Its protein is CASSVEVRDVAEAFF. The full variable domain, completed using reference TRBV9 and TRBJ1-1, is DSGVTQTPKHLITATGQRVTLRCSPRSGDLSVYWYQQSLDQGLQFLIQYYNGEERAKGNILERFSAQQFPDLHSELNLSSLELGDSALYFCASSVEVRDVAEAFFGQGTRLTVV.

This clonotype showed up just a few times. The chain is built from TRBV6-1 and TRBJ1-5; perhaps TRBD1 as D (5 bases). V was clipped by 8 bases and J by 0 bases, with 20 bases between them. CDR1 is MNHNS, CDR2 SASEGT, per germline. The CDR3 extends over 17 amino acids. The CDR3 protein is CASAPSLGQFSNQPQHF. CDR3 nucleotides: TGTGCCAGCGCCCCTTCCTTGGGGCAGTTTAGCAATCAGCCCCAGCATTTT.

The chain has TRBV18 and TRBJ2-7, with D perhaps being TRBD1 or TRBD2 (6 bases each). From germline, CDR1 is KGHSH and CDR2 LQKENI. Trimming shortened V by 0 bases and J by 4 bases, and 13 bases separated the two germline ends. The CDR3 totals 15 residues. The CDR3 region has the DNA TGTGCCAGCTCACCACCGGGTTGGGGGGCGTACGAGCAGTACTTC. Translated, it gives CASSPPGWGAYEQYF.

The chain has TRBV10-3 and TRBJ2-2; D is possibly TRBD1 (7 bases). V was cut by 5 bases and J by 4 bases, with 17 bases left in between. Looked up from germline, CDR1 is ENHRY and CDR2 is SYGVKD. The CDR3 sequence is 16 residues long. CDR3 residues: CAISPQGGIVTGELFF. As DNA, the CDR3 is TGTGCCATCAGTCCCCAGGGGGGCATAGTCACCGGGGAGCTGTTTTTT.